This TCR beta chain is from a study of CD8 T cells in Susac syndrome. Study-level points and caveats: The number of individuals included in the study's TCR sequencing and HLA analysis was acknowledged as relatively small.

V lost 1 base and J lost 5; bases outside the gene matches: 3. The CDR3 sequence is 15 residues long. The V gene's germline CDR1 is SGHTA and CDR2 FQGNSA. With respect to this clonotype: No antigen is known for it.

The authors carried out high-throughput sequencing of TCR beta. They applied it to CD8+ and CD4+ T cells obtained from blood. Random hexamers were used to reverse transcribe the RNA input (about 0.45 to 1 ug). Each CDR3 protein gets one entry after TCRdb re-called the immunoSEQ multiplex PCR reads with MiXCR. The sample has fewer than 85,000 distinct CDR3 sequences; about 95% are singletons. The chain combines TRBV7-2 with TRBJ2-7; 12 nucleotides align to TRBD2. This receptor was taken from a human donor with multiple sclerosis. Specimen: CD8+ T cells from PBMCs. The CDR3 here is CASSLGLAGVHEQYF. CDR3 sequence (DNA): TGTGCCAGCAGCTTAGGACTAGCGGGAGTACACGAGCAGTACTTC.